This T cell receptor beta chain was identified in a study of CD8 T cells in Susac syndrome (dated by TCRdb to 2018 to 2020). Regarding the research as a whole: Repertoire sequencing was used to test whether CD8+ T cell activation and differentiation in Susac syndrome was antigen driven. The clonality of the CD8+ T cell repertoire was compared across more than 9 healthy donors, about 14 Susac syndrome patients and under 19 multiple sclerosis patients. Results the study describes overall, beyond this receptor: The study acknowledged that relatively few individuals were included in the TCR sequencing and HLA analysis.

Trimming at the junction amounts to 0 bases on V and 7 bases on J, and the germline ends lie 6 bases apart. The germline V gene (reference sequence) yields LNHNV for CDR1 and YYDKDF for CDR2. The CDR3 runs 12 residues from the cysteine to the phenylalanine. Only the CDR3 portion is preserved as DNA: 36 bases, with reading frame beginning at the first base. This clonotype was found once. What antigen it recognizes has not been identified. Base qualities are not at hand, and no much larger clone is one base apart. One read gives only weak evidence. Peripheral blood CD8+ and CD4+ T cells from healthy donors, Susac syndrome patients and multiple sclerosis patients were profiled using high-throughput TCR beta sequencing. Healthy donors were included as age- and sex-matched controls. Bulk CD8+ and CD4+ T cells were purified by magnetic negative isolation, whereas CD8+ TEMRA cells were enriched by FACS. Blood was drawn into EDTA tubes, processed within 24 hours, and PBMCs were isolated by density gradient centrifugation. PBMCs intended for TCR sequencing were cryopreserved in liquid nitrogen and were subsequently thawed in a 37 degrees C water bath. The sorted or isolated CD4+, CD8+ and CD8+ TEMRA cells reached a purity of at least 90%.

RNA was extracted using the RNeasy kit, and roughly 0.45 to 1 microgram was reverse transcribed with random hexamers. The immunoSEQ multiplex PCR assay, covering 54 Vbeta and 13 Jbeta segments, was used to amplify TCR beta CDR3 regions. Bias from PCR amplification was corrected by using a synthetic template baseline for primer optimization and for computational correction. As for the authors' bioinformatics: Only productive sequences were kept, with reads annotated to V, D and J genes according to IMGT and analyzed in immunoSEQ Analyzer. To calculate clonality, Shannon entropy was normalized by log2 of the number of productive unique sequences and then subtracted from one. For each patient and control, public and private clones were evaluated within the 100 most prevalent clones. A clone was defined as Susac-specific if it was absent from the healthy and MS cohorts, from roughly 1,000 published viral clones and from other ImmuneACCESS disease sequences. TCRdb reprocessing: public reads trimmed at Q25 with fastp, clones called with MiXCR, in-frame beta chains kept. Merged by CDR3 protein, the rows form single entries marked with the most common genes and DNA. The V and J calls were determined by TCRdb, not by the authors. The sample records about 120,000 distinct CDR3 sequences, 80% to 95% of which are singletons. Of the sample, 0.12% is held by the ten largest clones.

This receptor was taken from a human donor in good health. The sequencing sample was made of CD8+ T cells from PBMCs. The receptor chain draws on TRBV15 and TRBJ1-1, with an unclear D gene assignment. This receptor has the CDR3 CATSRDPNEAFF. The bases are TGTGCCACCAGCAGAGATCCCAATGAAGCTTTCTTT.